This T cell receptor (beta chain) was captured in a study of blood T cell repertoires in COVID-19. Study context: The samples span acute and convalescent COVID-19 from the United States, Italy and Spain. Sources were T cells, B-cell-depleted T cells, or PBMCs; the material itself was cDNA or gDNA.

The junction had 7 bases not matched to a gene; V was cut back by 6 bases and J by 8 bases. Germline V gives CDR1 LGHDT, CDR2 YNNKEL (reference sequence). The CDR3 is 14 amino acids. Under the authors' procedure: Amplification of reference gene primers was used by the study to estimate nucleated cell counts. Method: immunoSEQ multiplex PCR; TCRdb's copy keeps in-frame clones and lacks some. V and J calls plus clone size are reproduced from that table; the DNA served to infer D and trimming. The table has just over 60,000 clones, approximately 79% seen once. The sequenced sample was peripheral blood. The chain links TRBV3-1 (or the pseudogene TRBV3-2) to TRBJ1-6; TRBD1 matches at 7 bases. The clonotype was recovered from a woman of 80 years or more with active or convalescent COVID-19. The CDR3 nucleotides read TGTGCCAGCAGTCCTCACAGGGGTGATTCACCCCTCCACTTT. Translation: CASSPHRGDSPLHF.